The rows below give T cell receptor beta chains drawn from one sample of a study of blood T cell repertoires in COVID-19. Here immunoSEQ multiplex PCR was the method, and the copy in TCRdb shows in-frame clones only, minus some. Of 65,000 to 70,000 clones listed, 79% are singletons. Sample: peripheral blood. The source of these receptors is a woman aged 55-69 years with acute or convalescent COVID-19. Both conserved end residues are part of each CDR3. Each record gives: clone size, J gene, V gene, D gene, CDR3 protein, CDR3 DNA. The D gene is left open where the match is weak. Some rows mark clone size as missing; the rest say once, few, many or name a class of expanded clone.

>few|TRBJ1-2|TRBV27|TRBD1
CASSYRTGSGYTF
TGTGCCAGCAGTTACCGGACAGGGAGCGGCTACACCTTC
>.|TRBJ2-3|TRBV19|TRBD2
CATGTSGLTDTQYF
TGTGCCACCGGGACTAGCGGTCTCACAGATACGCAGTATTTT
>.|TRBJ2-2|TRBV7-3|.
CASSLGGPNTGELFF
TGTGCCAGCAGCCTCGGGGGGCCGAACACCGGGGAGCTGTTTTTT
>once|TRBJ1-2|TRBV2|.
CASQDVGRSNGYTF
TGTGCCAGCCAAGACGTGGGGAGATCTAATGGCTACACCTTC
>.|TRBJ1-5|TRBV4-2|TRBD1
CASSPMTGANQPQHF
TGTGCCAGCAGCCCAATGACAGGGGCCAATCAGCCCCAGCATTTT
>.|TRBJ1-2|TRBV12-3/TRBV12-4|.
CASSLGGRYTF
TGTGCCAGCAGTTTAGGTGGCAGGTACACCTTC
>.|TRBJ2-1|TRBV7-9|TRBD1
CASSLPLGGDRYNEQFF
TGTGCCAGCAGCTTACCACTCGGTGGGGACAGGTACAATGAGCAGTTCTTC
>.|TRBJ2-2|TRBV25-1|.
CASSEFAKTGELFF
TGTGCCAGCAGTGAATTCGCGAAGACCGGGGAGCTGTTTTTT
>.|TRBJ1-4|TRBV6-6|.
CASSDRSTNEKLFF
TGTGCCAGCAGCGACAGGTCAACTAATGAAAAACTGTTTTTT
>.|TRBJ1-2|TRBV2|.
CASTEVVRNYGYTF
TGTGCCAGCACCGAGGTTGTCCGCAACTATGGCTACACCTTC
>.|TRBJ2-2|TRBV4-1|.
CASSQEASARTGELFF
TGCGCCAGCAGCCAAGAGGCTAGCGCCCGCACCGGGGAGCTGTTTTTT
>.|TRBJ2-1|TRBV19|.
CASSTGLANEQFF
TGTGCCAGTAGTACGGGACTCGCCAATGAGCAGTTCTTC
>.|TRBJ2-7|TRBV5-6|.
CASSLPSGAEQYF
TGTGCCAGCAGCTTGCCCTCAGGGGCCGAGCAGTACTTC
>.|TRBJ1-2|TRBV7-8|TRBD1
CASSSQGADGYTF
TGTGCCAGCAGCTCGCAGGGGGCTGACGGCTACACCTTC
>.|TRBJ2-7|TRBV9|TRBD1
CASSAEGTVLSYEQYF
TGTGCCAGCAGCGCCGAGGGGACAGTTCTCTCCTACGAGCAGTACTTC
>.|TRBJ2-5|TRBV28|.
CASSLGGAETQYF
TGTGCCAGCAGTTTAGGTGGGGCAGAGACCCAGTACTTC
>.|TRBJ2-1|TRBV9|TRBD2
CASSPRASGFYENNEQFF
TGTGCCAGCAGCCCCCGGGCTAGCGGGTTCTACGAAAATAATGAGCAGTTCTTC
>few|TRBJ1-1|TRBV2|.
CASSSRGAGDTEAFF
TGTGCCAGCAGTTCCCGGGGGGCCGGGGACACTGAAGCTTTCTTT
>.|TRBJ1-3|TRBV28|.
CASSLWEAGNTIYF
TGTGCCAGCAGTTTGTGGGAGGCTGGAAACACCATATATTTT
>.|TRBJ2-5|TRBV5-1|.
CASSPGTLEETQYF
TGCGCCAGCAGCCCCGGGACTTTAGAAGAGACCCAGTACTTC
>.|TRBJ2-2|TRBV3-1/TRBV3-2|TRBD1
CASSQAGTGATGELFF
TGTGCCAGCAGCCAAGCCGGGACAGGGGCCACCGGGGAGCTGTTTTTT
>.|TRBJ2-2|TRBV6-5|.
CASSRLEGLTGELFF
TGTGCCAGCAGCCGACTAGAAGGGCTCACCGGGGAGCTGTTTTTT
>.|TRBJ2-1|TRBV4-1|TRBD2
CASSQVPTSGGQNEQFF
TGCGCCAGCAGCCAAGTCCCGACTAGCGGGGGGCAGAATGAGCAGTTCTTC
>.|TRBJ1-4|TRBV11-2|TRBD1
CASNPHRGEEKLFF
TGTGCCAGCAACCCTCACAGGGGAGAAGAAAAACTGTTTTTT
>.|TRBJ1-2|TRBV6-1|.
CASSEEGPRGGYTF
TGTGCCAGCAGTGAAGAGGGCCCCAGGGGTGGCTACACCTTC
>.|TRBJ2-7|TRBV4-3|.
CASSPASKQGISYEQYF
TGCGCCAGCAGCCCCGCCTCGAAGCAGGGGATCTCCTACGAGCAGTACTTC
>.|TRBJ1-1|TRBV11-2|.
CASSSTGPRSTEAFF
TGTGCCAGCAGCAGTACAGGGCCGAGGTCGACTGAAGCTTTCTTT
>few|TRBJ1-3|TRBV28|TRBD1
CASSPTGTPLSSGNTIYF
TGTGCCAGCAGTCCGACAGGGACCCCACTCTCCTCTGGAAACACCATATATTTT
>.|TRBJ2-1|TRBV5-4|.
CAIPRPGDEQFF
TGTGCCATCCCACGGCCCGGGGATGAGCAGTTCTTC
>few|TRBJ2-1|TRBV2|.
CASTLSYNEQFF
TGTGCCAGCACCCTCTCCTACAATGAGCAGTTCTTC
>.|TRBJ2-7|TRBV4-3|TRBD1
CASSPGTGGLREQYF
TGCGCCAGCAGCCCCGGGACAGGGGGCTTGCGGGAGCAGTACTTC
>.|TRBJ2-5|TRBV3-1/TRBV3-2|.
CASSPGTHQETQYF
TGTGCCAGCAGCCCCGGGACTCACCAAGAGACCCAGTACTTC
>.|TRBJ1-5|TRBV5-1|.
CASSLGQKNQPQHF
TGCGCCAGCAGCCTTGGACAGAAAAATCAGCCCCAGCATTTT
>few|TRBJ2-1|TRBV7-3|TRBD1
CASSTWTGGSYNEQFF
TGTGCCAGCAGCACCTGGACAGGCGGGTCCTACAATGAGCAGTTCTTC
>.|TRBJ2-7|TRBV29-1|TRBD1
CSVGTGQKLYEQYF
TGCAGCGTCGGGACAGGGCAGAAGCTCTACGAGCAGTACTTC
>.|TRBJ2-7|TRBV5-1|.
CASSLYQAARYEQYF
TGCGCCAGCAGCTTGTACCAGGCCGCCAGATACGAGCAGTACTTC
>.|TRBJ1-5|TRBV19|TRBD1
CASRTPRGHQPQHF
TGTGCCAGTAGAACCCCCAGGGGGCATCAGCCCCAGCATTTT
>.|TRBJ2-5|TRBV28|TRBD2
CASSSVFSGGKTQYF
TGTGCCAGCAGTTCCGTGTTCAGCGGGGGGAAGACCCAGTACTTC
>.|TRBJ2-1|TRBV28|.
CAASGVYNEQFF
TGTGCCGCCTCAGGGGTCTACAATGAGCAGTTCTTC
>.|TRBJ2-1|TRBV6-1|.
CASSELSAVYNEQFF
TGTGCCAGCAGTGAACTCTCGGCGGTATACAATGAGCAGTTCTTC
>.|TRBJ1-1|TRBV3-1/TRBV3-2|.
CASSPQGSEAFF
TGTGCCAGCAGCCCTCAGGGCTCCGAAGCTTTCTTT
>.|TRBJ2-7|TRBV5-6|TRBD1
CASSWDRGLNEQYF
TGTGCCAGCAGTTGGGACAGGGGGCTGAACGAGCAGTACTTC
>.|TRBJ1-5|TRBV6-2/TRBV6-3|.
CASSSDTNQPQHF
TGTGCCAGCAGTTCCGACACTAATCAGCCCCAGCATTTT
>.|TRBJ1-5|TRBV7-2|.
CASSRSQYQPQHF
TGTGCCAGCAGTCGTTCCCAGTATCAGCCCCAGCATTTT
>.|TRBJ1-2|TRBV4-3|TRBD1
CASSQDGSAGGYGYTF
TGCGCCAGCAGCCAAGATGGGTCCGCAGGGGGATATGGCTACACCTTC
>once|TRBJ1-6|TRBV7-2|.
CASTSGTPNSPLHF
TGTGCCAGCACCTCAGGGACTCCTAATTCACCCCTCCACTTT
>.|TRBJ1-5|TRBV23-1|TRBD1
CASGPRQGPKYNQPQHF
TGCGCCAGCGGCCCCCGACAGGGGCCGAAATACAATCAGCCCCAGCATTTT
>once|TRBJ1-2|TRBV28|.
CASITPGTNYGYTF
TGTGCCAGCATTACCCCAGGGACTAACTATGGCTACACCTTC
>.|TRBJ2-2|TRBV19|.
CASSFGDPGELFF
TGTGCCAGTAGTTTCGGGGATCCCGGGGAGCTGTTTTTT
>few|TRBJ2-3|TRBV29-1|TRBD1
CSVQGGSTDTQYF
TGCAGCGTACAGGGGGGAAGCACAGATACGCAGTATTTT
>once|TRBJ2-5|TRBV2|.
CASSPTTQDGETQYF
TGTGCCAGCAGCCCCACCACGCAGGATGGGGAGACCCAGTACTTC
>.|TRBJ2-2|TRBV10-1|.
CASSEQEFGELFF
TGCGCCAGCAGTGAGCAGGAATTCGGGGAGCTGTTTTTT
>few|TRBJ1-4|TRBV7-8|.
CASGEGRGSEKLFF
TGTGCCAGCGGCGAGGGCAGGGGTTCTGAAAAACTGTTTTTT
>.|TRBJ1-2|TRBV19|TRBD1
CASSIVLGQGIYGYTF
TGTGCCAGTAGTATAGTTCTGGGACAGGGGATCTATGGCTACACCTTC
>.|TRBJ2-4|TRBV19|.
CASSIATGANDIQYF
TGTGCCAGTAGTATAGCTACTGGAGCTAACGACATTCAGTACTTC
>.|TRBJ1-1|TRBV18|TRBD1
CASSPPKGTGNTEAFF
TGTGCCAGCTCACCACCGAAAGGGACAGGGAACACTGAAGCTTTCTTT
>.|TRBJ2-7|TRBV12-3/TRBV12-4|.
CASSLRGASEQYF
TGTGCCAGCAGTTTACGGGGGGCGAGCGAGCAGTACTTC
>.|TRBJ1-5|TRBV28|.
CASSFADSSNQPQHF
TGTGCCAGCAGTTTTGCAGATTCTTCAAATCAGCCCCAGCATTTT
>.|TRBJ1-5|TRBV11-2|.
CASSLDTGSNQPQHF
TGTGCCAGCAGCTTAGATACGGGGAGCAATCAGCCCCAGCATTTT
>once|TRBJ2-1|TRBV18|.
CASSPKRSGTYNEQFF
TGTGCCAGCTCACCGAAAAGGTCGGGGACCTACAATGAGCAGTTCTTC